Listed below are T cell receptor beta chains from one sample, sequenced in a study of blood T cell repertoires in COVID-19. Using immunoSEQ multiplex PCR, the repertoire was profiled, and TCRdb retains in-frame clones only, with some absent. Here the sample spans about 390,000 clones, about 86% being singletons. The sample consisted of PBMCs or T cells enriched from blood (not recorded which). The receptors here all came from a woman in her forties or fifties who had recovered from COVID-19. The conserved cysteine and the conserved F or W are not part of the CDR3 here. The order of the fields is clone size, V gene, CDR3 protein. Only part of the rows carry a size: once, few, many, or a class if the clone is expanded.

size: -
V: TRBV28
CDR3: ASSWTGGTDTQY

size: -
V: TRBV12-3/TRBV12-4
CDR3: ASSLGSVHT

size: -
V: TRBV19
CDR3: ASSPWTGSNQPQH

size: -
V: TRBV18
CDR3: ASSRGTGGYGYT

size: -
V: TRBV10-3
CDR3: AISPAAGTSYGTEAF

size: -
V: TRBV28
CDR3: ASPWEWLFNPLLPYNEQF

size: once
V: TRBV28
CDR3: ASTLPTGEMNTEAF

size: -
V: TRBV6-1
CDR3: ASSEVGGQINQPQH

size: -
V: TRBV27
CDR3: ASGGRYGYT

size: -
V: TRBV9
CDR3: ASSVGGWGPTEAF

size: -
V: TRBV6-2/TRBV6-3
CDR3: ASSYTGTPTGELF

size: -
V: TRBV21-1
CDR3: ASSKGGLDFSNQNTEAF

size: -
V: TRBV15
CDR3: ATSRATDTQY